The 29 T cell receptor beta chains below come from one sample, sequenced in a study of tumor and adjacent non-tumor tissue in lung cancer. TCRbeta libraries were built with three rounds of nested PCR, modified from ARM-PCR. MiXCR, run by TCRdb on the multiplex PCR reads, gives a single entry per CDR3 protein. This table holds 60,000 to 70,000 distinct CDR3 sequences, 76% found once. This sample's RNA came from whole unsorted tissue. This non-tumor lung sample came from over 3 cm beyond the tumor edge. Sequencing input: distant non-tumor lung tissue. All receptors come from a man in his 60s with non-small cell lung cancer.

The chain employs TRBV2 and TRBJ2-3; unclear D gene. The germline CDR1 and CDR2 sequences are SNHLY and FYNNEI. V was pared by 0 bases and J by 14 bases, with 12 bases between. This CDR3 contains 12 residues. CDR3 nucleotide sequence: TGTGCCAGCAGTGAAGCGCTGAGTGTTTTGTATTTT. This sequence encodes CASSEALSVLYF.

Of note for this clonotype: This CDR3 is missing its conserved last phenylalanine or tryptophan, likely due to a read error. The chain links TRBV12-5 to TRBJ1-5, with D maybe TRBD1 (6 bases). Germline-derived CDR1 and CDR2 are LGHNT and FRNRAP. CDR3 size: 16 residues. V was trimmed by 0 bases and J by 11 bases, leaving 20 bases between them. CDR3 nucleotides: TGTGCTAGTGGTTTGGTACTAGGACAGCCCTTATCAGCCCAGCATATT. Translating it yields CASGLVLGQPLSAQHI.

This clonotype was seen repeatedly, ten times or more. The chain has TRBV24-1 and TRBJ2-3; the D gene is possibly TRBD1 (6 bases). Germline V gene lookup returns CDR1 KGHDR and CDR2 SFDVKD. This CDR3 region has 14 residues. Trimming stripped 4 bases from V and 0 bases from J, with 7 bases between. The CDR3 spells CATSETGSTDTQYF. In nucleotides, the CDR3 is TGTGCCACCAGTGAAACAGGGAGCACAGATACGCAGTATTTT.

A single count supports this clonotype. This sequence joins TRBV4-1 and TRBJ2-1; D is unresolved. The V and J ends lost 6 bases and 9 bases respectively, with 15 bases between them. Germline V gene lookup returns CDR1 MGHRA and CDR2 YSYEKL. This CDR3 spans 13 amino acids. CDR3 loop: CASSRTPRCEQFF. The CDR3, as DNA: TGCGCCAGCAGTCGGACGCCAAGGTGTGAGCAGTTCTTC.

To note about this clonotype: One junction end does not reproduce the germline sequence, and a read error may be involved. This chain joins TRBV29-1 and TRBJ2-7, with D possibly being TRBD2 (5 bases). This CDR3 spans 12 amino acids. CDR1 is SQVTM, CDR2 ANQGSEA, per germline. In DNA, the CDR3 is TGCAACGTTGTAAGTGAGGGCGACGAGCAGTACTTC. It specifies CNVVSEGDEQYF.

Remarks on this clonotype: The junction departs from germline at one end; a sequencing error may be responsible. The rearrangement links TRBV28 to TRBJ2-3; D gene unclear. The length of the CDR3 is 15 residues. CDR1 and CDR2 from the germline V gene are MDHEN and SYDVKM. The CDR3: CASSFGYFSTDMQCF. The CDR3 region has the DNA TGTGCCAGCAGTTTCGGATACTTCAGCACAGATATGCAGTGTTTT.

The chain joins TRBV7-2 to TRBJ1-2; D is uncertain. The V end lost 3 bases, the J end lost 1 base, and 9 bases lay between the germline ends. This CDR3 region has 14 residues. The V gene's germline CDR1 is SGHTA and CDR2 FQGNSA. CDR3 sequence (DNA): TGTGCCAGCAGCTTTGCAGAGTTTAACTATGGCTACACCTTC. Its protein product is CASSFAEFNYGYTF.

This clonotype was detected only once. The junction does not match germline at one end; this may be a read error. The chain joins TRBV5-1 to TRBJ2-7; 10 bases align to TRBD1. The CDR3 spans 14 residues. Germline V gene data show CDR1 as SGHRS and CDR2 as YFSETQ. CDR3 bases: TGCGTCAGCAGTGCCGGGACAGGGGCTTCCGAGCAGTATTTC. Translating gives CVSSAGTGASEQYF. The whole variable domain, remainder taken from reference TRBV5-1 and TRBJ2-7, is KAGVTQTPRYLIKTRGQQVTLSCSPISGHRSVSWYQQTPGQGLQFLFEYFSETQRNKGNFPGRFSGRQFSNSRSEMNVSTLELGDSALYLCVSSAGTGASEQYFGPGTRLTVT.

In regard to this clonotype: At one end the junction does not follow the germline gene, possibly because of a read error. The chain uses TRBV5-1 and TRBJ2-2, with D uncertain. Germline CDR1 SGHRS, CDR2 YFSETQ. The CDR3 consists of 12 residues. CDR3 sequence (DNA): TGCGCCAACAGCTTCTCAAACGGGGAGCTGTTTTTT. This encodes CANSFSNGELFF.

Details on this clonotype: This CDR3 is missing its conserved last phenylalanine or tryptophan, likely due to a read error. V usage is TRBV14 and J usage is TRBJ2-1; 12 nucleotides align to TRBD2. The CDR3 is 17 residues long. Germline V lookup: CDR1 SGHDN, CDR2 FVKESK. CDR3 sequence: CGSSQDRLAGAGNEQFI. CDR3 coding DNA: TGTGGCAGCAGCCAAGACCGACTAGCGGGAGCAGGGAATGAGCAGTTCATC.

As to this clonotype: One junction end disagrees with the germline gene, perhaps due to a read error. The rearrangement uses TRBV4-1 and TRBJ2-1, with 11 bases matching TRBD2. The CDR3 length is 18 residues. Germline loops: CDR1 MGHRA, CDR2 YSYEKL. CDR3 sequence (DNA): TGCGCCAGCAACCAGGTAGCGGGAGGGCCTCAGTCCTTCAATGAGCAGTTCTTC. It specifies CASNQVAGGPQSFNEQFF.

Only a few counts were recorded for this clonotype. The chain employs TRBV6-2 or TRBV6-3 and TRBJ2-7, with D perhaps given as TRBD1 or TRBD2 (5 bases each). The CDR3 is 12 residues long. Looked up from germline, CDR1 is MNHEY and CDR2 is SVGEGT. The CDR3 region is CASGTQDYEQYF. CDR3 DNA sequence: TGTGCGAGCGGAACACAGGACTACGAGCAGTACTTC.

Only one count was recorded for this clonotype. This may come from a read error, since a much larger clone is one base off. V is TRBV7-9 and J is TRBJ1-2; D is uncertain. V was pared by 0 bases and J by 4 bases, with 15 bases between. CDR3 length equals 16 residues. Germline V gene lookup returns CDR1 SEHNR and CDR2 FQNEAQ (reference sequence). This CDR3 reads CASSLALAKGSYGYTF. DNA of the CDR3: TGTGCCAGCAGCTTAGCCCTAGCCAAGGGCAGCTATGGCTACACCTTC.

With respect to this clonotype: One end of the junction does not line up with germline, which may come from a read error. This sequence joins TRBV12-3 or TRBV12-4 and TRBJ1-1, with D unclear. This CDR3 comprises 13 residues. For the CDR3, the DNA is TGTGCCAGCAGTTTCGTAAGGAACACTGAAGTTTTCTTT. It codes for CASSFVRNTEVFF.

Concerning this clonotype itself: A much bigger clone sits one base away, suggesting this may be a read error. The V and J genes are TRBV30 and TRBJ2-1; D is possibly TRBD1 (5 bases). This CDR3 is 15 amino acids long. Germline lookup yields CDR1 GTSNPN and CDR2 SVGIG (reference sequence). The V gene lost 4 bases and the J gene lost 2 bases, with 15 bases spanning the gap. CDR3 region: CAWIGASRAYNEQFF. The CDR3 DNA follows: TGTGCCTGGATAGGGGCGAGCCGAGCCTACAATGAGCAGTTCTTC.

Only a few counts were recorded for this clonotype. A junction end diverges from the germline sequence, so it may reflect a read error. Here the CDR3 DNA reads TGTGCCTGGAGTCAAATGACGGGAGGGGAGACCCACTACTTC. This codes for CAWSQMTGGETHYF. The chain carries TRBV30 and TRBJ2-5; 8 nucleotides agree with TRBD2. CDR1 is GTSNPN, CDR2 SVGIG, per germline (reference sequence). This CDR3 is 14 amino acids long.

This clonotype was seen only once. This rearrangement joins TRBV29-1 to TRBJ2-2; D might be TRBD1 or TRBD2, each matching 5 bases. The germline V gene has CDR1 SQVTM and CDR2 ANQGSEA. The CDR3 has 14 amino acids. CDR3 sequence (DNA): TGCAGAGCCTATCCCAGGGTCGGAGGCGGGGAGCTGTTTTTT. Translation gives CRAYPRVGGGELFF.

Worth noting for this clonotype: One end of the junction is discordant with germline, which a read error may explain. The V call is TRBV11-1, the J call TRBJ2-6; 8 nucleotides align to TRBD1. This CDR3 has 17 residues. Looked up from germline, CDR1 is SGHAT and CDR2 is FQDESV (reference sequence). The CDR3 region has the DNA TGTGCCAGTAGTCGGACAGGGAGACCTTCTGGGACCAACGTCCTGACTTTC. This codes for CASSRTGRPSGTNVLTF.

This chain joins TRBV6-5 and TRBJ2-5; a weak D match, TRBD2 (5 bases). The CDR3 is made up of 13 amino acids. Germline V gene data show CDR1 as MNHEY and CDR2 as SVGAGI. CDR3 amino acids: CTNSYGNGETQYF. CDR3 DNA: TGTACCAACAGTTACGGGAATGGAGAGACCCAGTACTTC.

Notes on this clonotype: An end of the junction differs from the germline gene, which may be a read error. CDR3 nucleotide sequence: TGTACCAGCAGTTACAGACCGGACACCGGGGAGCTGTTTTTT. Its translation: CTSSYRPDTGELFF. The rearrangement joins TRBV6-5 to TRBJ2-2; D gene unclear. The germline CDR1 and CDR2 sequences are MNHEY and SVGAGI. This CDR3 contains 14 residues.

This clonotype occurred once. The chain couples TRBV29-1 to TRBJ1-1; maybe TRBD1 (6 bases). Looked up from germline, CDR1 is SQVTM and CDR2 is ANQGSEA. V shed 6 bases and J shed 1 base, with 12 bases lying between them. The CDR3 runs to 13 residues. The CDR3 region is CSVSEGGNTEAFF. DNA for the CDR3: TGCAGCGTCTCGGAAGGGGGGAACACTGAAGCTTTCTTT.

To note about this clonotype: Germline is not matched at one junction end, which may reflect a read error. This chain joins TRBV12-3 or TRBV12-4 and TRBJ2-1, with TRBD2 matching over 8 bases. This CDR3 comprises 14 residues. The chain's CDR3 is CANSLITSGNEQFF. Here the CDR3 DNA reads TGTGCCAACAGTTTAATTACTAGCGGCAATGAGCAGTTCTTC.

The count of this clonotype is one. Because the CDR3's place on the DNA is in doubt, the DNA is left out and the CDR3 is given as listed by TCRdb. The gene calls are TRBV4-1 and TRBJ1-2; the table's D gene call, TRBD1, was not cross checked with the DNA. The germline V gene has CDR1 MGHRA and CDR2 YSYEKL. The CDR3 is 15 amino acids in total, end residues counted. CDR3 amino acids: CVSSVDRDNHYGCTF.

About this clonotype: Likely a read error: the CDR3 ends without its conserved phenylalanine or tryptophan. This chain joins TRBV30 and TRBJ2-1; TRBD2 is a possible D gene (5 bases). The CDR3 runs to 13 residues. Looked up from germline, CDR1 is GTSNPN and CDR2 is SVGIG (reference sequence). CDR3 sequence: CARSPRRGNEQFY. DNA of the CDR3: TGTGCCCGGAGTCCCCGCCGGGGCAATGAGCAGTTCTAC.

As for this clonotype: The conserved final phenylalanine or tryptophan is absent from the CDR3, which likely points to a read error. The chain combines TRBV6-5 with TRBJ1-2; 8 nucleotides line up with TRBD1. Germline CDR1 MNHEY, CDR2 SVGAGI. V gave up 8 bases and J gave up 6 bases; unmatched junction bases: 11. The CDR3 length is 14 residues. The CDR3 coding sequence is TGTGCCAGCGGAGGGACAGGAGCCAACCATGGCTACACCCTC. It encodes CASGGTGANHGYTL.

This clonotype was seen only a few times. A read error may account for a junction end that differs from germline. V gene TRBV29-1 combines with J gene TRBJ2-3; possible D gene TRBD1, 5 bases. There are 14 residues in the CDR3. From germline, CDR1 is SQVTM and CDR2 ANQGSEA. In DNA form, the CDR3 reads TGCATCGTTGACGTGACAGCTAGCACAGATACGCAGTATTTT. This translates into CIVDVTASTDTQYF.

This clonotype was recorded once. One junction end disagrees with the germline gene, perhaps due to a read error. The chain uses TRBV13 and TRBJ2-5; TRBD2 matches at 11 bases. The CDR3 sequence is 16 residues long. Germline CDR1 PRHDT, CDR2 FYEKMQ (reference sequence). CDR3 sequence: CVSSIGLAGLEETQYF. CDR3 nucleotide sequence: TGTGTCAGCAGCATCGGACTAGCGGGTCTAGAAGAGACCCAGTACTTC.

This clonotype was counted between two and nine times. The junction departs from germline at one end; a sequencing error may be responsible. The chain has TRBV12-3 or TRBV12-4 and TRBJ2-7, with D hard to call. CDR3 length: 13 residues. In nucleotides, the CDR3 is TGTGCCAGCAGTTTTGGCAACGCCTACGAGCGGTACTTC. Its protein is CASSFGNAYERYF.

A note on this clonotype: The germline gene is not matched at one end of the junction; a read error may be the cause. The chain recombines TRBV6-1 with TRBJ2-3; D unclear. The CDR3 spans 14 residues. The V gene's germline CDR1 is MNHNS and CDR2 SASEGT. The CDR3 DNA reads as TGTGCCACCAGTGAAGCGCGGAGCACAGATACGCACTATTTT. It codes for CATSEARSTDTHYF.